Listed below are T cell receptor beta chains from one sample, sequenced in a study of cytomegalovirus exposure and HLA in healthy donors. Using immunoSEQ multiplex PCR, the repertoire was profiled, and TCRdb retains in-frame clones only, with some absent. The sample has 200,000 to 250,000 clones. The source material was PBMCs. These receptors all stem from a woman aged 25 to 45 in good health and CMV-seropositive. CDR3s include the opening cysteine and the closing phenylalanine or tryptophan. The D gene is left open where the match is weak.

V	J	D	DNA	CDR3
TRBV5-3	TRBJ2-2	TRBD1	TGTGCCAGAAGCGCGAAAGGACAGGGGATTCCCGGGGAGCTGTTTTTT	CARSAKGQGIPGELFF
TRBV7-2	TRBJ1-5	NA	TGTGCCAGCAGCCTGGCCGGAGATCAGCCCCAGCATTTT	CASSLAGDQPQHF
TRBV2	TRBJ2-7	TRBD2	TGTGCCAGCAGCTCGATAGCGGGGGGAAGTGAGCAGTACTTC	CASSSIAGGSEQYF
TRBV15	TRBJ2-1	TRBD1	TGTGCCACCAGCAGCAACCTGGACAGGGACAATGAGCAGTTCTTC	CATSSNLDRDNEQFF
TRBV6-1	TRBJ1-1	NA	TGTGCCAGCAGTGAATTATCTCTCTCCGGGGACACTGAAGCTTTCTTT	CASSELSLSGDTEAFF
TRBV27	TRBJ1-1	NA	TGTGCCAGCAGCAGGGTAGGTGACACTGAAGCTTTCTTT	CASSRVGDTEAFF
TRBV19	TRBJ2-5	NA	TGTGCCAGTAGTAGACGACAGGTCCAAGAGACCCAGTACTTC	CASSRRQVQETQYF
TRBV5-5	TRBJ1-2	NA	TGTGCCAGCAGCTCCCACAGGGATATTAACTATGGCTACACCTTC	CASSSHRDINYGYTF
TRBV6-1	TRBJ2-3	TRBD2	TGTGCCAGCAGCCCTACTAGCGAGGCAGATACGCAGTATTTT	CASSPTSEADTQYF
TRBV30	TRBJ2-3	NA	TGTGCCTGGAGTGTCCCCGAGTCGGATACGCAGTATTTT	CAWSVPESDTQYF
TRBV13	TRBJ2-1	TRBD2	TGTGCCAGCAGCTTACTAGCGGGGAGCTCCTACAATGAGCAGTTCTTC	CASSLLAGSSYNEQFF
TRBV5-1	TRBJ1-1	NA	TGCGCCAGCAGCTTGGGACAGGAATTGGGAAACACTGAAGCTTTCTTT	CASSLGQELGNTEAFF
TRBV28	TRBJ1-2	NA	TGTGCCAGCAGTTTCGGGAGGGGGACCGACGGCTACACCTTC	CASSFGRGTDGYTF
TRBV10-3	TRBJ2-3	TRBD2	TGTGCCGCGGGGGAACAAACTAGCACAGATACGCAGTATTTT	CAAGEQTSTDTQYF
TRBV28	TRBJ1-2	NA	TGTGCCAGCAGCCCGCCAGGTCTAAATGGCTACACCTTC	CASSPPGLNGYTF
TRBV11-3	TRBJ1-1	NA	TGTGCCAGCAGCTTAGGGCAGGGTGACACTGAAGCTTTCTTT	CASSLGQGDTEAFF
TRBV6-6	TRBJ1-5	NA	TGTGCCAGCAGTCTCTCAGGGAGCAATCAGCCCCAGCATTTT	CASSLSGSNQPQHF
TRBV7-8	TRBJ1-1	NA	TGTGCCAGCGGCCTCCCCGGACTAGAGAACACTGAAGCTTTCTTT	CASGLPGLENTEAFF
TRBV11-2	TRBJ2-7	TRBD1	TGTGCCAGCAGCAGATTCCGGGACAGGGCACACGAGCAGTACTTC	CASSRFRDRAHEQYF
TRBV15	TRBJ1-6	NA	TGTGCCACCAGCAGAGATCTCGGGGGACCTAATTCACCCCTCCACTTT	CATSRDLGGPNSPLHF
TRBV5-6	TRBJ1-1	NA	TGTGCCAGCAGCTTAGGGGCGGACACTGAAGCTTTCTTT	CASSLGADTEAFF
TRBV6-1	TRBJ2-5	NA	TGTGCCAGCAGTGAAGATCGCCAGGTTTCCGACTTC	CASSEDRQVSDF
TRBV5-6	TRBJ2-2	TRBD1	TGTGCCAGCAGCTGGGACAGCGCTACCGGGGAGCTGTTTTTT	CASSWDSATGELFF
TRBV12-5	TRBJ1-2	TRBD1	TGTGCTAGTGACCGCGGGACAGGTCCTAACTATGGCTACACCTTC	CASDRGTGPNYGYTF
TRBV13	TRBJ2-3	TRBD2	TGTGCCAGCAACAAATTAGGGGAGACTAGCGGGGGCACAGATACGCAGTATTTT	CASNKLGETSGGTDTQYF
TRBV5-4	TRBJ1-3	NA	TGTGCCAGCAGCTTATCAGGGACTGGAAACACCATATATTTT	CASSLSGTGNTIYF
TRBV28	TRBJ2-3	TRBD2	TGTGCCAGCAGTTCGAGCGGGGCCGGCACAGATACGCAGTATTTT	CASSSSGAGTDTQYF
TRBV9	TRBJ2-7	TRBD1	TGTGCCAGCAGCGTAGGACAGGGGTTTTACGAGCAGTACTTC	CASSVGQGFYEQYF
TRBV29-1	TRBJ2-3	TRBD1	TGCAGCGTTGACCTAGGGACAGGTGCCACAGATACGCAGTATTTT	CSVDLGTGATDTQYF
TRBV7-9	TRBJ1-6	NA	TGTGCCAGCAGCCGAGAAGGGGCAACACCCCTCCACTTT	CASSREGATPLHF
TRBV6-1	TRBJ2-7	TRBD2	TGTGCCAGCAGTGATCCCAGCGGGATAGGATACGAGCAGTACTTC	CASSDPSGIGYEQYF
TRBV13	TRBJ2-7	TRBD1	TGTGCCAGCAGCCTTAACCGGGACAGGGGAATAGCGGGACTCGACGAGCAGTACTTC	CASSLNRDRGIAGLDEQYF
TRBV4-1	TRBJ1-6	NA	TGCGCCAGCAGCCAAGGACGGGGTGGGAATTCACCCCTCCACTTT	CASSQGRGGNSPLHF
TRBV28	TRBJ2-4	TRBD2	TGTGCCAGCAGAGCCGCGGGGGTCAGAAACATTCAGTACTTC	CASRAAGVRNIQYF
TRBV10-1	TRBJ1-2	NA	TGCGCCAGCAGTAACAGCTATGGCTACACCTTC	CASSNSYGYTF
TRBV10-3	TRBJ2-3	TRBD2	TGTGCCATCAGGCCGGGACTAGCGGACACAGATACGCAGTATTTT	CAIRPGLADTDTQYF
TRBV28	TRBJ1-1	TRBD1	TGTGCCAGCAGTTTATGGACAGGGGGATTCACTGAAGCTTTCTTT	CASSLWTGGFTEAFF